These 19 T cell receptor beta chains came from one sample sequenced in a study of identical twins. TCRdb reprocessed the 5' RACE reads via MiXCR and lists one record per CDR3 protein. Of roughly 250,000 distinct CDR3 sequences in the sample, over 12% were seen once. Material: memory (CD45RO+) T cells sorted from blood. These receptor sequences come from a woman younger than 35 in good health.

The CDR3 sequence: CSARDQGRYNQPQHF. The CDR3 DNA follows: TGCAGTGCTAGAGATCAAGGGAGGTACAATCAGCCCCAGCATTTT. The rearrangement joins TRBV20-1 to TRBJ1-5; D gene ambiguous. The germline V gene has CDR1 DFQATT and CDR2 SNEGSKA (reference sequence). The CDR3 is made up of 15 amino acids. Trimming cost V 0 bases and J 3 bases, with 12 bases left between them.

J is TRBJ1-3 and V is TRBV12-3 or TRBV12-4; TRBD1 matches at 7 bases. The CDR3 has 14 residues. Trimming took 3 bases from V and 6 from J; bases not matched to a gene: 5. For the CDR3, the DNA is TGTGCCAGCAGTTTGGTAGGACAGGCAAACACCATATATTTT. Translated: CASSLVGQANTIYF.

This clonotype has ten or more counts. The chain joins TRBV11-2 to TRBJ2-2; D ambiguous. V gave up 5 bases and J gave up 4 bases, with 8 bases separating them. CDR1 SGHAT and CDR2 FQNNGV come from the germline V gene. This CDR3 contains 13 residues. This CDR3 reads CASSPQLTGELFF. The DNA of the CDR3 is TGTGCCAGCAGCCCCCAACTCACCGGGGAGCTGTTTTTT.

The chain recombines TRBV27 with TRBJ2-2, with TRBD2 matching over 7 bases. Germline V CDR1 and CDR2: MNHEY, SMNVEV (reference sequence). The CDR3 is 17 residues long. The ends lost 6 bases at V and 5 bases at J; junction bases unmatched: 15. The CDR3 here is CASRIPQGRGDTGELFF. For the CDR3, the DNA is TGTGCCAGCAGAATCCCGCAGGGACGGGGGGATACCGGGGAGCTGTTTTTT.

The table lists this clonotype with a few counts. The rearrangement joins TRBV20-1 to TRBJ2-3; D possibly corresponds to TRBD2 (6 bases). Germline V gene data show CDR1 as DFQATT and CDR2 as SNEGSKA (reference sequence). The CDR3 is 14 residues long. The V end lost 6 bases, the J end lost 0 bases, and 13 bases lay between the germline ends. CDR3 loop: CSAKKAGSTDTQYF. Written as DNA, the CDR3 is TGCAGTGCCAAAAAGGCGGGGAGCACAGATACGCAGTATTTT.

At least ten counts were recorded for this clonotype. The V and J genes are TRBV3-1 and TRBJ2-3; 9 positions match TRBD2. This CDR3 has 15 residues. Germline V lookup: CDR1 LGHDT, CDR2 YNNKEL (reference sequence). Unmatched junction bases numbered 3, after V lost 2 bases and J lost 3 bases. The CDR3 spells CASSQFSGGTDTQYF. CDR3 in DNA: TGTGCCAGCAGCCAATTCAGCGGGGGGACAGATACGCAGTATTTT.

This chain connects TRBV9 to TRBJ2-7; no reliable D call. V was cut by 4 bases and J by 0 bases, with 17 bases left in between. CDR3 length: 16 amino acids. Germline lookup yields CDR1 SGDLS and CDR2 YYNGEE. CDR3 region: CASSSTQPGSSYEQYF. CDR3 DNA: TGTGCCAGCAGCTCGACCCAACCAGGTTCCTCCTACGAGCAGTACTTC. The entire variable domain, with the rest obtained from reference TRBV9 and TRBJ2-7, is as follows: DSGVTQTPKHLITATGQRVTLRCSPRSGDLSVYWYQQSLDQGLQFLIQYYNGEERAKGNILERFSAQQFPDLHSELNLSSLELGDSALYFCASSSTQPGSSYEQYFGPGTRLTVT.

This clonotype was observed a few times. This rearrangement joins TRBV7-6 to TRBJ2-5; a weak D match, TRBD1 (6 bases). CDR3 length equals 14 residues. The V end lost 3 bases, the J end lost 4 bases, and 12 bases lay between the germline ends. CDR1 and CDR2 (germline): SGHVS, FNYEAQ. The chain's CDR3 is CASSLHRVRETQYF. The DNA of the CDR3 is TGTGCCAGCAGCTTGCACAGGGTGAGAGAGACCCAGTACTTC.

The V gene is TRBV20-1, the J gene TRBJ2-7; 9 nucleotides agree with TRBD2. The germline V gene encodes CDR1 DFQATT and CDR2 SNEGSKA (reference sequence). This CDR3 is 16 amino acids long. The V gene end was trimmed by 1 base and the J gene end by 0 bases; junction bases not matched to a gene: 7. The CDR3 here is CSARALERGVSYEQYF. The CDR3 nucleotides are TGCAGTGCTAGAGCCCTGGAGCGGGGGGTCTCCTACGAGCAGTACTTC.

The V call is TRBV27, the J call TRBJ1-1; D not resolved. Germline loops: CDR1 MNHEY, CDR2 SMNVEV (reference sequence). The CDR3 has 14 residues. Deletions cut 5 bases from V and 4 bases from J, with 14 bases between. Here the CDR3 DNA reads TGTGCCAGCAGTACCGAGGCCCTGGGCACTGAAGCTTTCTTT. Translated, it gives CASSTEALGTEAFF.

This clonotype was seen repeatedly, ten times or more. J is TRBJ1-1 and V is TRBV29-1; D not resolved. V was shortened by 7 bases and J by 3 bases, with 9 bases between the two germline ends. Germline CDR1 reads SQVTM; CDR2 reads ANQGSEA. CDR3 length: 11 amino acids. The CDR3 loop reads CSAFGHTEAFF. In nucleotides, the CDR3 is TGCAGCGCTTTCGGCCACACTGAAGCTTTCTTT. Drawing the rest from reference TRBV29-1 and TRBJ1-1, the complete variable domain is SAVISQKPSRDICQRGTSLTIQCQVDSQVTMMFWYRQQPGQSLTLIATANQGSEATYESGFVIDKFPISRPNLTFSTLTVSNMSPEDSSIYLCSAFGHTEAFFGQGTRLTVV.

The V and J genes are TRBV30 and TRBJ2-6; no clear D gene. CDR1 is GTSNPN and CDR2 is SVGIG in the germline V gene (reference sequence). Trimming took off 0 bases at V and 2 bases at J, with 5 bases between the two ends. The CDR3 is 14 amino acids. The CDR3 here is CAWSVGPGANVLTF. The CDR3 nucleotides are TGTGCCTGGAGTGTTGGGCCTGGGGCCAACGTCCTGACTTTC.

The table lists this clonotype with a few counts. The chain carries TRBV20-1 and TRBJ2-3; TRBD1 is a possible D gene (5 bases). CDR1 is DFQATT and CDR2 is SNEGSKA in the germline V gene (reference sequence). V was clipped by 6 bases and J by 4 bases, with 17 bases between them. This CDR3 is built from 14 residues. CDR3 loop: CSAIGDRRADTQYF. As DNA, the CDR3 is TGCAGTGCGATAGGGGATAGACGGGCAGATACGCAGTATTTT.

This clonotype was seen a handful of times. This sequence joins TRBV5-1 and TRBJ2-5, with D unresolved. CDR3 length equals 13 residues. Germline assignment: CDR1 SGHRS and CDR2 YFSETQ. V dropped 1 base and J dropped 5 bases, with 9 bases sitting between them. The CDR3 sequence: CASSLLLEETQYF. In nucleotides, the CDR3 is TGCGCCAGCAGCTTGCTCTTAGAGGAGACCCAGTACTTC.

In this sample, this clonotype turned up a few times. The chain is built from TRBV7-2 and TRBJ2-7; tentative D call: TRBD2 (5 bases). Germline loops: CDR1 SGHTA, CDR2 FQGNSA. Trimming shortened V by 2 bases and J by 4 bases, and 18 bases separated the two germline ends. This CDR3 is 16 amino acids long. The CDR3 here is CASSLRAYQRTYEQYF. CDR3 DNA sequence: TGTGCCAGCAGCTTAAGAGCCTACCAGCGGACTTACGAGCAGTACTTC.

This chain joins TRBV5-1 and TRBJ2-3; 9 bases fit TRBD2. The V gene's germline CDR1 is SGHRS and CDR2 YFSETQ. The trim removed 4 bases at V and 0 bases at J, leaving 6 bases unmatched. This CDR3 spans 16 amino acids. CDR3 in amino acids: CASSAGGGLSTDTQYF. CDR3 bases: TGCGCCAGCAGCGCGGGGGGGGGCCTAAGCACAGATACGCAGTATTTT. Complete variable domain (other parts from reference TRBV5-1 and TRBJ2-3): KAGVTQTPRYLIKTRGQQVTLSCSPISGHRSVSWYQQTPGQGLQFLFEYFSETQRNKGNFPGRFSGRQFSNSRSEMNVSTLELGDSALYLCASSAGGGLSTDTQYFGPGTRLTVL.

The chain carries TRBV20-1 and TRBJ2-7, with TRBD2 matching 8 bases. Germline CDR1 is DFQATT and CDR2 is SNEGSKA (reference sequence). Trimming cost V 5 bases and J 2 bases; bases outside gene matches: 5. CDR3 length: 13 residues. Here the CDR3 DNA reads TGCAGTGCTGATCTAGCGGGCACCTACGAGCAGTACTTC. Its protein product is CSADLAGTYEQYF.

This clonotype came up a few times. The CDR3 loop reads CASSPAGGTEAFF. CDR3 DNA sequence: TGTGCCAGCTCACCGGCAGGGGGGACTGAAGCTTTCTTT. The rearrangement joins TRBV18 to TRBJ1-1; 7 bases line up with TRBD1. The CDR3 spans 13 residues. CDR1 KGHSH and CDR2 LQKENI come from the germline V gene. Trimming removed 3 bases from V and 5 bases from J; junction bases left unmatched: 3.

This clonotype was recorded at least ten times. The genes are TRBV5-6 and TRBJ1-1; maybe TRBD1 (5 bases). Germline V gene lookup returns CDR1 SGHDT and CDR2 YYEEEE. The CDR3 has 15 residues. The ends were cut back, 5 bases at V and 1 base at J, with 15 bases in the middle. CDR3 bases: TGTGCCAGCAGTCAACGGCCTCAGGGGAACACTGAAGCTTTCTTT. Amino acid sequence: CASSQRPQGNTEAFF.